The 13 T cell receptor beta chains listed next were all sequenced from one sample in a study of T cells expressing NK-cell markers. TCRdb reprocessed the 5' RACE reads and stores each CDR3 protein as one record, lacking DNA. Across roughly 2,000 distinct CDR3 sequences, the top ten clones capture 74% of the sample. Sequenced material: blood T cells: a sorted CD56 or NKG2C T cell subset, CD4+ or CD8+ T cells, or bulk PBMC T cells (not recorded which). These TCRs come from a woman under 30 in good health.

The rearrangement joins TRBV6-4 to TRBJ2-1; TCRdb's D gene call, TRBD2, goes unchecked for lack of DNA. The CDR3 sequence is 13 residues long. CDR1 is MRHNA and CDR2 is SNTAGT in the germline V gene. CDR3 loop: CASSTTGESEQFF.

Judged by frequency, this clonotype is large. This chain links TRBV14 with TRBJ1-1; TCRdb selects TRBD1, and the lack of DNA leaves this call unchecked. The CDR3 length is 12 residues. The V gene's germline CDR1 is SGHDN and CDR2 FVKESK. The chain's CDR3 is CASSQTRVEAFF. The complete variable domain, with remaining parts taken from reference TRBV14 and TRBJ1-1, reads EAGVTQFPSHSVIEKGQTVTLRCDPISGHDNLYWYRRVMGKEIKFLLHFVKESKQDESGMPNNRFLAERTGGTYSTLKVQPAELEDSGVYFCASSQTRVEAFFGQGTRLTVV.

The chain recombines TRBV20-1 with TRBJ2-7; TCRdb's D gene call, TRBD2, goes unchecked for lack of DNA. The germline V gene encodes CDR1 DFQATT and CDR2 SNEGSKA (reference sequence). The CDR3 is made up of 17 amino acids. CDR3 amino acids: CSARSPTSGSGGYEQYF.

The rearrangement joins TRBV12-3 or TRBV12-4 to TRBJ1-1; TCRdb calls TRBD1, which cannot be checked without DNA. The CDR3 loop spans 12 amino acids. CDR3 amino acids: CASILQGAEAFF.

The chain links TRBV9 to TRBJ1-6; TCRdb's D call of TRBD1 is untestable without DNA. From germline, CDR1 is SGDLS and CDR2 YYNGEE. The CDR3 extends over 15 amino acids. The CDR3 loop is CASSVETGANSPLHF. The full variable domain, completed using reference TRBV9 and TRBJ1-6, is DSGVTQTPKHLITATGQRVTLRCSPRSGDLSVYWYQQSLDQGLQFLIQYYNGEERAKGNILERFSAQQFPDLHSELNLSSLELGDSALYFCASSVETGANSPLHFGNGTRLTVT.

This clonotype registers medium-sized by frequency. The CDR3 here is CASSLLTGGPGTQYF. The gene calls are TRBV5-1 and TRBJ2-3; TCRdb proposes TRBD2, but this gene call is untestable without DNA. Germline assignment: CDR1 SGHRS and CDR2 YFSETQ. CDR3 length equals 15 residues.

This clonotype registers medium-sized by frequency. The J gene is TRBJ1-1, the V gene TRBV20-1; TCRdb designates TRBD1, a call that cannot be tested without DNA. The CDR3 consists of 15 residues. Germline values: CDR1 DFQATT, CDR2 SNEGSKA (reference sequence). The CDR3: CSARDIAGEAIRAFF.

CDR3 loop: CASRHGTRALIQYF. V is TRBV6-2 or TRBV6-3 and J is TRBJ2-4. The CDR3 length is 14 residues. Per germline, CDR1 MNHEY and CDR2 SVGEGT.

The rearrangement uses TRBV6-1 and TRBJ1-6; TCRdb designates TRBD1, a call that cannot be tested without DNA. The germline gives CDR1 MNHNS, CDR2 SASEGT. The CDR3 has 16 amino acids. CDR3 residues: CASSPIPGQGHSPLHF.

V gene TRBV27 combines with J gene TRBJ1-4; TCRdb reports TRBD1, a call that lacks DNA to check it against. Germline V gene lookup returns CDR1 MNHEY and CDR2 SMNVEV (reference sequence). This CDR3 contains 16 residues. CDR3 loop: CASSSLSGTVNEKLFF.

V is TRBV11-3 and J is TRBJ2-1; TCRdb gives TRBD1 as the D gene, but with no DNA this cannot be confirmed. Germline V gene sequence: CDR1 SGHNT, CDR2 YENEEA. This CDR3 comprises 14 residues. CDR3 amino acids: CASSLESGVHEQFF.

This sequence joins TRBV6-1 and TRBJ2-1; lacking DNA, the TRBD1 call made by TCRdb goes unchecked. The CDR3 spans 14 residues. CDR1 and CDR2 (germline): MNHNS, SASEGT. The CDR3 region is CASRKTGQINEQFF.

This sequence joins TRBV5-4 and TRBJ2-3; TCRdb calls TRBD1, which cannot be checked without DNA. The germline gives CDR1 SGHNT, CDR2 YYREEE (reference sequence). The CDR3 runs to 15 residues. This chain's CDR3 is CASSLGQGHTDTQYF.